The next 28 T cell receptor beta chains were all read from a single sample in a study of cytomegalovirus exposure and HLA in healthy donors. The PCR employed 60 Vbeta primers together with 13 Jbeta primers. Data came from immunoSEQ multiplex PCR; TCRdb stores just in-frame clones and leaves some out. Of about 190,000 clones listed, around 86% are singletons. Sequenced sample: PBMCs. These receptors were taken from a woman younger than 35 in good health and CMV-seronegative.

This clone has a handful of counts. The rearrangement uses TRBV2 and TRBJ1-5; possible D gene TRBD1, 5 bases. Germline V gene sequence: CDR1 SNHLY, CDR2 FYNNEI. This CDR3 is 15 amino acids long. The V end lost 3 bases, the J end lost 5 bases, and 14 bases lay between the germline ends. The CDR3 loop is CASSEFRASDQPQHF. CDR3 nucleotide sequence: TGTGCCAGCAGTGAGTTCAGGGCCTCTGATCAGCCCCAGCATTTT.

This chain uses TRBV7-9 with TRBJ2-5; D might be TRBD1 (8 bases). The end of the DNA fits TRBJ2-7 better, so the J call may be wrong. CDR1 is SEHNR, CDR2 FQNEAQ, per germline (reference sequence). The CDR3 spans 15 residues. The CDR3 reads CASSEQGGAPYEQYF. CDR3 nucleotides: TGTGCCAGCAGCGAACAGGGGGGGGCACCCTACGAGCAGTACTTC.

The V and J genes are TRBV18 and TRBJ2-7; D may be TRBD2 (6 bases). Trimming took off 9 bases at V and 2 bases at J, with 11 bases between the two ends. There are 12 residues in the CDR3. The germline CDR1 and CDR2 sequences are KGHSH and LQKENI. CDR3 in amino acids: CASKREAYEQYF. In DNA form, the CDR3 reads TGTGCCAGTAAGAGGGAGGCCTACGAGCAGTACTTC.

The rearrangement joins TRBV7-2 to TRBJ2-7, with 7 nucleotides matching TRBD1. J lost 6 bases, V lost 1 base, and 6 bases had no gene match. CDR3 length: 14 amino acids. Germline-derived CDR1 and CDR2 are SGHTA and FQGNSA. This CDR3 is CASSLEGARREQYF. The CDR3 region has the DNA TGTGCCAGCAGCTTAGAGGGGGCCAGGCGCGAGCAGTACTTC.

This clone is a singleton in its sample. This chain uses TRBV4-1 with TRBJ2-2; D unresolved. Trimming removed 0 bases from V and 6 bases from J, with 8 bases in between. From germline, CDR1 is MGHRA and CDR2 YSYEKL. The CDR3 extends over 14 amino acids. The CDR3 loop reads CASSQEFAAGELFF. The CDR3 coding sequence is TGCGCCAGCAGCCAAGAATTTGCGGCCGGGGAGCTGTTTTTT.

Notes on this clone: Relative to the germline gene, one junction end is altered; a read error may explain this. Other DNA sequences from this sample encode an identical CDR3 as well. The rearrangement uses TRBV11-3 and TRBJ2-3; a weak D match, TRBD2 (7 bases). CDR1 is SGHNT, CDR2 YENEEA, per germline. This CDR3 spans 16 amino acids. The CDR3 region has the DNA TGTGCCAGCAGTTTAGCCGGTAGGGGGGGATCAGATACGCAGTATTTT. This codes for CASSLAGRGGSDTQYF.

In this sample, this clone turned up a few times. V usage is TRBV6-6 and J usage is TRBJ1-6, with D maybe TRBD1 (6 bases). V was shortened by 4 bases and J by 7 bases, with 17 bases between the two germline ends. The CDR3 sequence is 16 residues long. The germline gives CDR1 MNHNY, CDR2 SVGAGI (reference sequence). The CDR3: CASSFTGSAYNSPLHF. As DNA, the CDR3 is TGTGCCAGCAGTTTTACAGGGTCCGCTTACAATTCACCCCTCCACTTT.

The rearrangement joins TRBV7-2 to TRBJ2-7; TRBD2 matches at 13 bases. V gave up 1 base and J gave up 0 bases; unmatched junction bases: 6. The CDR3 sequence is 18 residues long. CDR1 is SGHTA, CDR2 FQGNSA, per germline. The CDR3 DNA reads TGTGCCAGCAGCTTAGGCACTAGCGGGAGGGGAAGCTCCTACGAGCAGTACTTC. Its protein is CASSLGTSGRGSSYEQYF.

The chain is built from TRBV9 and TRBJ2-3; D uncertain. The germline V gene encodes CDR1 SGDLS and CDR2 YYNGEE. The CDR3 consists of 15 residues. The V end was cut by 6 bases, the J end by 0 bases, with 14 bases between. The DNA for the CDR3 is TGTGCCAGCACTCGACTCGATAAAAGCACAGATACGCAGTATTTT. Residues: CASTRLDKSTDTQYF. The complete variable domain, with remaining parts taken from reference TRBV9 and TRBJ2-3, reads DSGVTQTPKHLITATGQRVTLRCSPRSGDLSVYWYQQSLDQGLQFLIQYYNGEERAKGNILERFSAQQFPDLHSELNLSSLELGDSALYFCASTRLDKSTDTQYFGPGTRLTVL.

The CDR3 here is CASSQRLAADYEQYF. CDR3 sequence (DNA): TGTGCCAGCAGCCAAAGGTTAGCGGCAGACTACGAGCAGTACTTC. The rearrangement joins TRBV4-2 to TRBJ2-7; D is perhaps TRBD2 (6 bases). V was pared by 2 bases and J by 3 bases, with 14 bases between. Germline CDR1 and CDR2: LGHNA and YNFKEQ. The CDR3 covers 15 residues.

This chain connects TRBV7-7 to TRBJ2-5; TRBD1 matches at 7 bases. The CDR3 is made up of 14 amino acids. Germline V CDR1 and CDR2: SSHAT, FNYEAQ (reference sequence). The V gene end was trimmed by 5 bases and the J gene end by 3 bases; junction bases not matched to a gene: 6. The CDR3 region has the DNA TGTGCCAGCAGCCCCAGACAGGGAAAAGAGACCCAGTACTTC. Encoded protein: CASSPRQGKETQYF.

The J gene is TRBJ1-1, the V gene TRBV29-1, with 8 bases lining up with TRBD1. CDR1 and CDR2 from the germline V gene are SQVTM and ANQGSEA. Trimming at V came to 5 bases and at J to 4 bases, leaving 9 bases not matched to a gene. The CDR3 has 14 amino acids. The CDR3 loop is CSVRPRQGRTEAFF. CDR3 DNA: TGCAGCGTTCGCCCGCGACAGGGGCGCACTGAAGCTTTCTTT.

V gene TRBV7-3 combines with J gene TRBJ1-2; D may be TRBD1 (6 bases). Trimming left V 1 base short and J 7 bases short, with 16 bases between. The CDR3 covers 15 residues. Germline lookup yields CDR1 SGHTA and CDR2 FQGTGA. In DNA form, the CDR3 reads TGTGCCAGCAGCTTAATCCCAGGGGATGTTGTTGGCTACACCTTC. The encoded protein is CASSLIPGDVVGYTF.

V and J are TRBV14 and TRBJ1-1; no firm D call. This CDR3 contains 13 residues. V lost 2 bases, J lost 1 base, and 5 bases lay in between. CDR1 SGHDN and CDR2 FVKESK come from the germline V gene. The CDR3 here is CASSQSGNTEAFF. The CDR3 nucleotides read TGTGCCAGCAGCCAATCAGGGAACACTGAAGCTTTCTTT.

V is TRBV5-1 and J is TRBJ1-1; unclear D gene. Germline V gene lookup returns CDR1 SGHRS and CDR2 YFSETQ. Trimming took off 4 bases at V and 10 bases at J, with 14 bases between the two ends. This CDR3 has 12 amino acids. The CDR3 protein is CASSMGSQVAFF. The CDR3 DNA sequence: TGCGCCAGCAGCATGGGCAGCCAGGTAGCTTTCTTT.

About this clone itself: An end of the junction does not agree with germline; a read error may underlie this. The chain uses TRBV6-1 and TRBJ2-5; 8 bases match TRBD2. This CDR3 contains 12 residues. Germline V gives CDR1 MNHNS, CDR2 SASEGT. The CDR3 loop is CASRDWARGDDF. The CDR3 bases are TGTGCCAGCAGGGATTGGGCGCGGGGGGATGACTTC.

The CDR3 spells CAISVRGQGPYEQYF. The CDR3 nucleotides read TGTGCCATCAGTGTCCGGGGACAGGGCCCCTACGAGCAGTACTTC. The V call is TRBV10-3, the J call TRBJ2-7, with TRBD1 matching over 9 bases. This CDR3 is 15 amino acids long. The V gene's germline CDR1 is ENHRY and CDR2 SYGVKD. The ends lost 4 bases at V and 2 bases at J; junction bases unmatched: 6.

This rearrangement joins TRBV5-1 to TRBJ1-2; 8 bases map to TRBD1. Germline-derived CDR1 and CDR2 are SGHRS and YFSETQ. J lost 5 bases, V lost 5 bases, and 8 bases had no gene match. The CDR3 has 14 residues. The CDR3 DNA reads TGCGCCAGCAGGCCGGGACAGGACCCTTATGGCTACACCTTC. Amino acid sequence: CASRPGQDPYGYTF.

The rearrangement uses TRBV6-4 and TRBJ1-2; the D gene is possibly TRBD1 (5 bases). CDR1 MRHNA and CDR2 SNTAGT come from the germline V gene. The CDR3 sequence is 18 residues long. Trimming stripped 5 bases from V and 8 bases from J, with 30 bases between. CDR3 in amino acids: CASSTTNYGTPSSRGYTF. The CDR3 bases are TGTGCCAGCAGTACCACGAACTACGGGACTCCGAGCAGCAGAGGCTACACCTTC.

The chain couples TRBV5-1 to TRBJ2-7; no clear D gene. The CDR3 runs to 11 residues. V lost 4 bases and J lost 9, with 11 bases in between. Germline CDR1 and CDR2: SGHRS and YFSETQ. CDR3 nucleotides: TGCGCCAGCAGCGAAGACTTAGTGCAGTACTTC. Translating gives CASSEDLVQYF.

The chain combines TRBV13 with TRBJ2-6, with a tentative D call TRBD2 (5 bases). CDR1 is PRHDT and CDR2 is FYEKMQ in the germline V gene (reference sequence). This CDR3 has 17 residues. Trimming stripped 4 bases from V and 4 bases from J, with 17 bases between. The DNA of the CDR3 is TGTGCCAGCAGCTCACGATCCTACAGCGGCGGGGCCAACGTCCTGACTTTC. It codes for CASSSRSYSGGANVLTF. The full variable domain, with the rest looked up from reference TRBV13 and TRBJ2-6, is AAGVIQSPRHLIKEKRETATLKCYPIPRHDTVYWYQQGPGQDPQFLISFYEKMQSDKGSIPDRFSAQQFSDYHSELNMSSLELGDSALYFCASSSRSYSGGANVLTFGAGSRLTVL.

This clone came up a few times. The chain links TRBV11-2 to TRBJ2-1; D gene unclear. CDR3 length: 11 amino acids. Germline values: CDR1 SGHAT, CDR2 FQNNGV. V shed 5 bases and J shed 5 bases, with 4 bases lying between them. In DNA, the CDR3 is TGTGCCAGCAGCCAAAACAATGAGCAGTTCTTC. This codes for CASSQNNEQFF. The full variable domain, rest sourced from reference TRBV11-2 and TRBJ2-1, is EAGVAQSPRYKIIEKRQSVAFWCNPISGHATLYWYQQILGQGPKLLIQFQNNGVVDDSQLPKDRFSAERLKGVDSTLKIQPAKLEDSAVYLCASSQNNEQFFGPGTRLTVL.

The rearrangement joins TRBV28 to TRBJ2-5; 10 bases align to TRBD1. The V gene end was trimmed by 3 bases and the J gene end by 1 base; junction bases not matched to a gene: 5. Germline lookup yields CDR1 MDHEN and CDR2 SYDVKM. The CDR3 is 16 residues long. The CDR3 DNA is TGTGCCAGCAGTTTGGGGACAGGGGTCCCCCAAGAGACCCAGTACTTC. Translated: CASSLGTGVPQETQYF.

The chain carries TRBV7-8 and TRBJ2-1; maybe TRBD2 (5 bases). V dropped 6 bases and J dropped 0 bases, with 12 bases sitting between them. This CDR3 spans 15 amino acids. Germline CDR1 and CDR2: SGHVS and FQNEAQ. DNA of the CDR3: TGTGCCAGCAGTACCCGGGGAAGCTCCTACAATGAGCAGTTCTTC. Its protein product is CASSTRGSSYNEQFF.

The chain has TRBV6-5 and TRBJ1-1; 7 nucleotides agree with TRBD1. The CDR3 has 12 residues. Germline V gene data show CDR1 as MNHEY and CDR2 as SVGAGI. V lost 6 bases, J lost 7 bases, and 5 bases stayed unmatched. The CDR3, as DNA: TGTGCCAGCAGCGATACAGGGGTTGAAGCTTTCTTT. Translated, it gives CASSDTGVEAFF.

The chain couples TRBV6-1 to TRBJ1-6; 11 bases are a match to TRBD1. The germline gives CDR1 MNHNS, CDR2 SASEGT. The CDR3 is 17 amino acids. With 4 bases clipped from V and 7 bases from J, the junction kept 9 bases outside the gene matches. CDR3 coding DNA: TGTGCCAGCAGTGTGAGCGGGACAGGGGGATCGAATTCACCCCTCCACTTT. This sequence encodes CASSVSGTGGSNSPLHF.

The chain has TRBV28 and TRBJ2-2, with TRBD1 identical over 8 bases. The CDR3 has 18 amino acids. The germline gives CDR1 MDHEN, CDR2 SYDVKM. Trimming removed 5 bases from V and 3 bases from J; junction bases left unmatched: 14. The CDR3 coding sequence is TGTGCCAGCAGTCCCTCCGGACAGGGAGTATCTTACACCGGGGAGCTGTTTTTT. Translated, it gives CASSPSGQGVSYTGELFF.

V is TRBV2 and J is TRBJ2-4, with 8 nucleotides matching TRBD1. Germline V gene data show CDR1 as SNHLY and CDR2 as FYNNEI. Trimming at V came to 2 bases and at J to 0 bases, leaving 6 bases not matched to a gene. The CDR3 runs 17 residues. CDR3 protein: CASSERQGRIAKNIQYF. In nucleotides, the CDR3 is TGTGCCAGCAGTGAAAGACAGGGGCGGATAGCCAAAAACATTCAGTACTTC. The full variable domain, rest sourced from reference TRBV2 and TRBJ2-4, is EPEVTQTPSHQVTQMGQEVILRCVPISNHLYFYWYRQILGQKVEFLVSFYNNEISEKSEIFDDQFSVERPDGSNFTLKIRSTKLEDSAMYFCASSERQGRIAKNIQYFGAGTRLSVL.